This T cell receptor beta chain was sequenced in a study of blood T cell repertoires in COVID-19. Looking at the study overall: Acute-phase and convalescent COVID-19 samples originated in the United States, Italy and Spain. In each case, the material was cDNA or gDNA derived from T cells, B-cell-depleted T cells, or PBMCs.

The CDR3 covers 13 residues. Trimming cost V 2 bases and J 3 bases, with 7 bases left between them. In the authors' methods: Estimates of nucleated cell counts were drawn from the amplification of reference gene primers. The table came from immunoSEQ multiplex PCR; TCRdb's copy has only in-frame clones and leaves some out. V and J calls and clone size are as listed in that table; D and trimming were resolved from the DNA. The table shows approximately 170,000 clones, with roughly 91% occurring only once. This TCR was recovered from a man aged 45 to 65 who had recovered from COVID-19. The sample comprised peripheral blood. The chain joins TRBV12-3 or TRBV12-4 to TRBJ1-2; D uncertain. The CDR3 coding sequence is TGTGCCAGCAGTTTATTGGCAGACTATGGCTACACCTTC. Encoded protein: CASSLLADYGYTF.